The 23 T cell receptor beta chains below come from one sample, sequenced in a study of T-cell reconstitution after alpha-beta-depleted transplantation in children. Researchers prepared the TCRbeta library using unique molecular identifiers, the study reports. TCRdb analysed the PCR reads with MiXCR anew, one entry per CDR3 protein. Here the sample spans approximately 210,000 distinct CDR3 sequences, 17% being singletons. The specimen comprised PBMCs, mostly from graft donor cells, sampled 360 days after TCRalphabeta/CD19-depleted stem cell transplant. The receptors were sampled from a male patient aged 2 to 9 who had a stem cell transplant for acute lymphoblastic leukemia, so the T cells may come from the graft donor.

There are a few counts of this clonotype. The chain has TRBV30 and TRBJ2-7, with TRBD2 as a possible D gene (5 bases). Trimming removed 2 bases at V and 2 bases at J, with 10 bases between. The germline gives CDR1 GTSNPN, CDR2 SVGIG (reference sequence). The CDR3 has 13 amino acids. CDR3 residues: CAWSSGMAYEQYF. The CDR3 coding sequence is TGTGCCTGGAGTTCGGGAATGGCCTACGAGCAGTACTTC.

The chain joins TRBV7-9 to TRBJ2-7; TRBD2 agrees at 8 bases. This CDR3 has 17 residues. CDR1 and CDR2 from the germline V gene are SEHNR and FQNEAQ (reference sequence). The V and J ends lost 3 bases and 7 bases, in that order; junction bases with no gene match: 17. CDR3 sequence: CASSLIGAGGRFQEQYF. In DNA, the CDR3 is TGTGCCAGCAGCTTGATCGGGGCGGGGGGCCGTTTTCAGGAGCAGTACTTC.

V gene TRBV7-9 combines with J gene TRBJ1-2, with D maybe TRBD1 (5 bases). V shed 5 bases and J shed 5 bases, with 18 bases lying between them. Germline CDR1 reads SEHNR; CDR2 reads FQNEAQ (reference sequence). The CDR3 is 15 amino acids. The CDR3 nucleotides read TGTGCCAGCAGCCACTGGGGCAAGGTGGCGTATGGCTACACCTTC. Its translation: CASSHWGKVAYGYTF. The full variable domain, with the rest looked up from reference TRBV7-9 and TRBJ1-2, is DTGVSQNPRHKITKRGQNVTFRCDPISEHNRLYWYRQTLGQGPEFLTYFQNEAQLEKSRLLSDRFSAERPKGSFSTLEIQRTEQGDSAMYLCASSHWGKVAYGYTFGSGTRLTVV.

The genes are TRBV20-1 and TRBJ1-2; maybe TRBD1 (6 bases). This CDR3 comprises 14 residues. CDR1 and CDR2 from the germline V gene are DFQATT and SNEGSKA (reference sequence). Between the trimmed V and J ends, which lost 6 bases and 2 bases, there was a span of 16 bases. The CDR3 is CSAGRQAGNYGYTF. The CDR3 DNA follows: TGCAGTGCCGGACGACAGGCGGGAAACTATGGCTACACCTTC.

V and J are TRBV12-3 or TRBV12-4 and TRBJ1-4, with D maybe TRBD1 (6 bases). The ends were cut back, 6 bases at V and 6 bases at J, with 20 bases in the middle. This CDR3 spans 16 amino acids. The CDR3 loop reads CASSRTVGPSDEKLFF. The CDR3 DNA is TGTGCCAGCAGCCGGACAGTAGGACCCAGTGATGAAAAACTGTTTTTT.

The chain links TRBV7-7 to TRBJ2-2; D is ambiguous. This CDR3 has 14 residues. V lost 5 bases and J 4 bases, leaving 11 bases between the germline ends. CDR1 SSHAT and CDR2 FNYEAQ come from the germline V gene (reference sequence). The CDR3 region is CASSPSGVTGELFF. The CDR3 DNA follows: TGTGCCAGCAGCCCATCGGGTGTCACCGGGGAGCTGTTTTTT. Looking up the rest from reference TRBV7-7 and TRBJ2-2 gives the full variable domain: GAGVSQSPRYKVTKRGQDVTLRCDPISSHATLYWYQQALGQGPEFLTYFNYEAQPDKSGLPSDRFSAERPEGSISTLTIQRTEQRDSAMYRCASSPSGVTGELFFGEGSRLTVL.

This clonotype was recorded a few times. The chain recombines TRBV7-9 with TRBJ1-1; no reliable D call. The V gene's germline CDR1 is SEHNR and CDR2 FQNEAQ (reference sequence). This CDR3 has 10 residues. V lost 8 bases, J lost 10 bases, and 11 bases lay in between. The CDR3 spells CASREVTAFF. As DNA, the CDR3 is TGTGCCAGCCGGGAGGTGACAGCTTTCTTT.

Ten or more counts support this clonotype. The chain employs TRBV2 and TRBJ2-1; D is possibly TRBD1 or TRBD2 (5 bases each). The CDR3 sequence is 14 residues long. Germline lookup yields CDR1 SNHLY and CDR2 FYNNEI. V was cut by 6 bases and J by 3 bases, with 12 bases left in between. The CDR3 coding sequence is TGTGCCAGCAGGAGCAGGGACCTCTACAATGAGCAGTTCTTC. Protein product: CASRSRDLYNEQFF.

This chain uses TRBV10-3 with TRBJ1-1; D is unresolved. Germline V CDR1 and CDR2: ENHRY, SYGVKD. V was cut by 8 bases and J by 1 base, with 8 bases left in between. This CDR3 is 12 amino acids long. For the CDR3, the DNA is TGTGCCATCTGGGAGGGGAACACTGAAGCTTTCTTT. This sequence encodes CAIWEGNTEAFF.

The V call is TRBV7-2, the J call TRBJ2-1; 9 nucleotides match TRBD2. V lost 5 bases to trimming and J lost 6 bases; unmatched junction nucleotides: 8. The CDR3 consists of 15 residues. CDR1 and CDR2 (germline): SGHTA, FQGNSA. DNA of the CDR3: TGTGCCAGCAGCCCAACCGGGACTAGCCTCAATGAGCAGTTCTTC. Amino acid sequence: CASSPTGTSLNEQFF.

This clonotype was seen more than once but under ten times. This chain links TRBV12-3 or TRBV12-4 with TRBJ1-2, with D possibly matching TRBD1 (5 bases). V lost 7 bases, J lost 8 bases, and 20 bases lay in between. The CDR3 contains 14 residues. The CDR3 DNA sequence: TGTGCCAGCACCGAAAGTGCAGGGCTTGACGGCTACACCTTC. Its protein is CASTESAGLDGYTF.

This clonotype occurred a few times. CDR3 amino acids: CASSGSGGVAKNIQYF. CDR3 in DNA: TGTGCCAGCAGCGGTAGCGGGGGAGTAGCCAAAAACATTCAGTACTTC. The chain combines TRBV12-3 or TRBV12-4 with TRBJ2-4; 9 nucleotides match TRBD2. The V and J ends lost 6 bases and 0 bases, in that order; junction bases with no gene match: 6. There are 16 residues in the CDR3.

The chain carries TRBV28 and TRBJ2-1; D possibly matches TRBD1 or TRBD2 (5 bases each). CDR3 length: 18 residues. Germline V gene data show CDR1 as MDHEN and CDR2 as SYDVKM. The V end lost 6 bases, the J end lost 0 bases, and 21 bases lay between the germline ends. Here the CDR3 DNA reads TGTGCCAGCAGAACGGACCCAGGGAGAAAGGACTCCTACAATGAGCAGTTCTTC. It translates to CASRTDPGRKDSYNEQFF. Together with reference TRBV28 and TRBJ2-1, the CDR3 gives the full variable domain: DVKVTQSSRYLVKRTGEKVFLECVQDMDHENMFWYRQDPGLGLRLIYFSYDVKMKEKGDIPEGYSVSREKKERFSLILESASTNQTSMYLCASRTDPGRKDSYNEQFFGPGTRLTVL.

The chain carries TRBV7-3 and TRBJ2-2; D remains unclear. CDR3 size: 16 residues. Deletions cut 2 bases from V and 0 bases from J, with 10 bases between. Germline CDR1 is SGHTA and CDR2 is FQGTGA. CDR3 sequence reads: CASSLLTASNTGELFF. CDR3 bases: TGTGCCAGCAGCTTACTGACGGCTTCGAACACCGGGGAGCTGTTTTTT.

J is TRBJ2-2 and V is TRBV5-8; tentative D call: TRBD1 (6 bases). Trimming took off 2 bases at V and 3 bases at J, with 11 bases between the two ends. The CDR3 covers 15 residues. Germline V gene lookup returns CDR1 SGHTS and CDR2 YDEGEE. As DNA, the CDR3 is TGTGCCAGCAGCTTACCGGGACATTACACCGGGGAGCTGTTTTTT. Its protein product is CASSLPGHYTGELFF.

This rearrangement joins TRBV4-2 to TRBJ2-2; D may correspond to TRBD1 or TRBD2 (5 bases each). Germline lookup yields CDR1 LGHNA and CDR2 YNFKEQ. Trimming cost V 0 bases and J 4 bases, with 12 bases left between them. This CDR3 contains 16 residues. CDR3 bases: TGTGCCAGCAGCCAAGATCACGGGGCGGGCACCGGGGAGCTGTTTTTT. Encoded protein: CASSQDHGAGTGELFF.

This rearrangement joins TRBV29-1 to TRBJ1-1, with D hard to call. V was clipped by 4 bases and J by 1 base, with 13 bases between them. This CDR3 has 14 amino acids. Per germline, CDR1 SQVTM and CDR2 ANQGSEA. The CDR3 DNA reads as TGCAGCGTTGGGTTGAGACTGGCGAACACTGAAGCTTTCTTT. Its translation: CSVGLRLANTEAFF.

The sample holds a few counts of this clonotype. The V gene is TRBV5-1, the J gene TRBJ1-1, with a tentative D call TRBD1 (5 bases). V lost 4 bases and J 1 base, leaving 11 bases between the germline ends. The germline V gene encodes CDR1 SGHRS and CDR2 YFSETQ. This CDR3 is built from 14 residues. The CDR3 DNA follows: TGCGCCAGCAGCGCGGTGGGGGGGAACACTGAAGCTTTCTTT. Amino acid sequence: CASSAVGGNTEAFF.

The chain joins TRBV7-2 to TRBJ2-7, with no clear D. V lost 1 base to trimming and J lost 2 bases, with 9 bases between them. The CDR3 contains 14 residues. In germline, CDR1 is SGHTA, CDR2 FQGNSA. The CDR3 DNA reads as TGTGCCAGCAGCTTAGATTGGGGTGCCTACGAGCAGTACTTC. Translating it yields CASSLDWGAYEQYF.

This clonotype came up a few times. This sequence joins TRBV10-2 and TRBJ2-2; TRBD1 is a possible D gene (6 bases). Trimming left V 6 bases short and J 5 bases short, with 16 bases between. This CDR3 contains 15 residues. Germline-derived CDR1 and CDR2 are WSHSY and SAAADI. The chain's CDR3 is CASRQGSDVTGELFF. CDR3 sequence (DNA): TGCGCCAGCAGACAGGGAAGTGATGTGACCGGGGAGCTGTTTTTT.

V gene TRBV7-6 combines with J gene TRBJ2-2, with 9 bases identical to TRBD1. The CDR3 runs 16 residues. Trimming at V came to 5 bases and at J to 4 bases, leaving 8 bases not matched to a gene. Germline assignment: CDR1 SGHVS and CDR2 FNYEAQ. CDR3 DNA: TGTGCCAGCAGCGTAGGGGACAGGGCTCCCACCGGGGAGCTGTTTTTT. It is translated as CASSVGDRAPTGELFF.

At least ten counts were recorded for this clonotype. This chain joins TRBV12-3 or TRBV12-4 and TRBJ1-5; 12 nucleotides agree with TRBD1. V dropped 5 bases and J dropped 6; count of bases not matched to a gene: 5. This CDR3 comprises 15 residues. DNA for the CDR3: TGTGCCAGCAGTACCGGGACAGGGGGCCCTCAGCCCCAGCATTTT. Its protein is CASSTGTGGPQPQHF.

This clonotype was seen more than once but under ten times. This chain joins TRBV10-3 and TRBJ2-5; 8 bases map to TRBD1. Per germline, CDR1 ENHRY and CDR2 SYGVKD. The J segment lost 5 bases and the V segment lost 7 bases, leaving 6 bases of the junction unmatched. There are 13 residues in the CDR3. The CDR3 nucleotides read TGTGCCATCAAAGGACAGGGTAACGAGACCCAGTACTTC. This encodes CAIKGQGNETQYF.